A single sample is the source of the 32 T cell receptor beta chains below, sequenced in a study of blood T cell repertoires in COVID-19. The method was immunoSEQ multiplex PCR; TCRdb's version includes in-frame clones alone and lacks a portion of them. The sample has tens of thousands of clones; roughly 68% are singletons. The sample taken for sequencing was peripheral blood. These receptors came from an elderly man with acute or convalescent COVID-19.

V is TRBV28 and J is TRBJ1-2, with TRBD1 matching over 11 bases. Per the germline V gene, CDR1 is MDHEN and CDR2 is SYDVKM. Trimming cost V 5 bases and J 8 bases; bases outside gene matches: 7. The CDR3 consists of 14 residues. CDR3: CASSLGQGARGYTF. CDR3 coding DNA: TGTGCCAGCAGTCTAGGACAGGGGGCTCGGGGCTACACCTTC.

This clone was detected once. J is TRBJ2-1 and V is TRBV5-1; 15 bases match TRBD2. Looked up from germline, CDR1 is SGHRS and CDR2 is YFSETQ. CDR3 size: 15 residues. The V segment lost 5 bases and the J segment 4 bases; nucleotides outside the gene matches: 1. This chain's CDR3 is CASRGLAGGYNEQFF. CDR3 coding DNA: TGCGCCAGCAGAGGACTAGCGGGAGGGTACAATGAGCAGTTCTTC.

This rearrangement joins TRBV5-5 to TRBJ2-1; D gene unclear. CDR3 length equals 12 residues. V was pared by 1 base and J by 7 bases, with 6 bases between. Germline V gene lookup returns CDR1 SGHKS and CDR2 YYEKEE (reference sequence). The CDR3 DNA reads TGTGCCAGCAGCTTGTTATTTAATGAGCAGTTCTTC. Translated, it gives CASSLLFNEQFF.

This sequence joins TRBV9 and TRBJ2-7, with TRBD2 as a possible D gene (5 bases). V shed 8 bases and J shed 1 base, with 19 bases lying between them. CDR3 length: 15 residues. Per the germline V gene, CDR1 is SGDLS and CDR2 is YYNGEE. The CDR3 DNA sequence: TGTGCCAGTCCTACGAGGACTCTGGGGTCCTACGAGCAGTACTTC. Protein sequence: CASPTRTLGSYEQYF.

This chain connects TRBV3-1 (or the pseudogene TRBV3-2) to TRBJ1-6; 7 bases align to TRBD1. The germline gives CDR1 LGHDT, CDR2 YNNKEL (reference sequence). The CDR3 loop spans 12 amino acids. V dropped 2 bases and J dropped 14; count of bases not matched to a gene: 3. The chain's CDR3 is CASSQLTGSLHF. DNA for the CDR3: TGTGCCAGCAGCCAATTGACAGGGTCCCTCCACTTT.

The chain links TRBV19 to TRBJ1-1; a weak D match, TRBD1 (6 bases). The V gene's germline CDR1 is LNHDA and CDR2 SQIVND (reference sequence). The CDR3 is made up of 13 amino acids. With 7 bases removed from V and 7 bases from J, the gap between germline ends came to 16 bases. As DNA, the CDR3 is TGTGCCAGTATCTTTACAGGGCGTGGTGAAGCTTTCTTT. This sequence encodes CASIFTGRGEAFF.

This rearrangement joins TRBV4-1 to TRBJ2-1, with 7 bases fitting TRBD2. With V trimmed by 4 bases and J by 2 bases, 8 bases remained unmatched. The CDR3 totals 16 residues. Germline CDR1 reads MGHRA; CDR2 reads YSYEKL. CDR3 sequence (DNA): TGCGCCAGCAGCCCAAGTCAGCGGGACCCCTACAATGAGCAGTTCTTC. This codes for CASSPSQRDPYNEQFF.

As DNA, the CDR3 is TGTGCCAGCAGTCCACGGGGACTAGCGGTGGAGACCCAGTACTTC. Translating it yields CASSPRGLAVETQYF. The V and J genes are TRBV27 and TRBJ2-5, with 11 nucleotides matching TRBD2. J was trimmed by 5 bases and V by 5 bases; bases with no gene match: 7. Germline CDR1 reads MNHEY; CDR2 reads SMNVEV (reference sequence). CDR3 length: 15 amino acids.

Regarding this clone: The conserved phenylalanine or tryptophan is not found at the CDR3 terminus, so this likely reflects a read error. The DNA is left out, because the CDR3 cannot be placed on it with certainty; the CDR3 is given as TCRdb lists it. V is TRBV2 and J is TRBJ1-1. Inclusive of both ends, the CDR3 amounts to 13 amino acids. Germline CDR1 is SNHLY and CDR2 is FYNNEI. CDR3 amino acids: CASSEAPREEPAS.

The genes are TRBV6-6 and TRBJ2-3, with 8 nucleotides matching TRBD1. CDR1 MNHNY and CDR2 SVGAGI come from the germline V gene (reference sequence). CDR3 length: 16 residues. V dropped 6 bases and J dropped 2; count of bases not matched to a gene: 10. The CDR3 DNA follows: TGTGCCAGCAGAGGAAGAGGACAGGGAGTCACAGATACGCAGTATTTT. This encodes CASRGRGQGVTDTQYF.

The DNA for the CDR3 is TGCGCCAGCAGCCCCTCCCAGGGGAACGACGAGCAGTACTTC. As protein: CASSPSQGNDEQYF. The J gene is TRBJ2-7, the V gene TRBV4-1; a possible D gene is TRBD1 (6 bases). V was clipped by 4 bases and J by 5 bases, with 15 bases between them. The CDR3 extends over 14 amino acids. Germline CDR1 and CDR2: MGHRA and YSYEKL.

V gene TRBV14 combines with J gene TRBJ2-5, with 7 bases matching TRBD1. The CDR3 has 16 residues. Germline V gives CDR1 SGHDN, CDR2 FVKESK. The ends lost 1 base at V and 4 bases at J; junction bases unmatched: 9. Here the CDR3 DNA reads TGTGCCAGCAGCCAAGGAAGTGTAGGGGGCCCAGAGACCCAGTACTTC. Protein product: CASSQGSVGGPETQYF.

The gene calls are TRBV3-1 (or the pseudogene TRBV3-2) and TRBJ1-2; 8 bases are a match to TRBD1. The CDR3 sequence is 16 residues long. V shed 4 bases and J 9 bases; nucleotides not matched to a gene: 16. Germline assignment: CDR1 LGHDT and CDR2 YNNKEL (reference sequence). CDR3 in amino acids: CASSPQVRQGASSYTF. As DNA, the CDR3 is TGTGCCAGCAGCCCCCAGGTGAGGCAGGGGGCTTCGAGCTACACCTTC.

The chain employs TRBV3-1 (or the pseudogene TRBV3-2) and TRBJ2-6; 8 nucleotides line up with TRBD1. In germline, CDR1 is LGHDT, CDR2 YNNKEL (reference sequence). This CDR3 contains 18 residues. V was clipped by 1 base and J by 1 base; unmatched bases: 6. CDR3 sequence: CASSQVSRGRSGANVLTF. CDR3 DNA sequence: TGTGCCAGCAGCCAAGTTTCCAGGGGGCGTTCTGGGGCCAACGTCCTGACTTTC.

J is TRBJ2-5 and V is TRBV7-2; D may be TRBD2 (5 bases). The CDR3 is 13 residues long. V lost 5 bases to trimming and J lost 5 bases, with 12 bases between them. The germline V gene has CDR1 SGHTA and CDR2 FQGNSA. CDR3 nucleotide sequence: TGTGCCAGCAGCGCCGCAAGGAGGGAGACCCAGTACTTC. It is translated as CASSAARRETQYF.

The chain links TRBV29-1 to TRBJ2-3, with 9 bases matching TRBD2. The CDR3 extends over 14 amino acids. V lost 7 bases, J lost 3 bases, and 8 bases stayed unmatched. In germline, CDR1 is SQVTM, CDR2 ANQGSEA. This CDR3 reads CSAVAGAGTDTQYF. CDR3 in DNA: TGCAGCGCTGTAGCGGGAGCGGGGACAGATACGCAGTATTTT.

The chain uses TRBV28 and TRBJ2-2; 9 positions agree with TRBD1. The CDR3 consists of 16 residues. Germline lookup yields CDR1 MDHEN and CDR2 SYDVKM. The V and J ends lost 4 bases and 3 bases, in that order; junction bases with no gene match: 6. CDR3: CASSSSGTGYTGELFF. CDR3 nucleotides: TGTGCCAGCAGTTCATCCGGGACAGGGTACACCGGGGAGCTGTTTTTT.

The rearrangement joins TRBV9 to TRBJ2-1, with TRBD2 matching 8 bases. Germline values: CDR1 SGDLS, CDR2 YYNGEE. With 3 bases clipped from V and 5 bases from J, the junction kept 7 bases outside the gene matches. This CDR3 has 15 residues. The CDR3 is CASSAGGTPNNEQFF. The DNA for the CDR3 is TGTGCCAGCAGCGCGGGGGGGACACCAAACAATGAGCAGTTCTTC. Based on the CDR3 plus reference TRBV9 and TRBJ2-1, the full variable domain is DSGVTQTPKHLITATGQRVTLRCSPRSGDLSVYWYQQSLDQGLQFLIQYYNGEERAKGNILERFSAQQFPDLHSELNLSSLELGDSALYFCASSAGGTPNNEQFFGPGTRLTVL.

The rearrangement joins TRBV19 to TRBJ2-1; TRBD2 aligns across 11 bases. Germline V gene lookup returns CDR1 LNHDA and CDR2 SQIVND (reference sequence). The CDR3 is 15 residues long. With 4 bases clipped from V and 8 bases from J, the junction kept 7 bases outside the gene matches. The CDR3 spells CASSKQTSGTDEQFF. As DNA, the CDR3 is TGTGCCAGTAGTAAACAGACTAGCGGGACCGATGAGCAGTTCTTC.

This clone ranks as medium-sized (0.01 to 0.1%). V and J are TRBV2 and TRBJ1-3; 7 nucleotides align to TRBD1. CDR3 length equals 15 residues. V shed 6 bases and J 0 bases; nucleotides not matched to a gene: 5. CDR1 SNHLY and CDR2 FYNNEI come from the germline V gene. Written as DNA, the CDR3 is TGTGCCAGCAGCCCGGGACAGTCCTCTGGAAACACCATATATTTT. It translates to CASSPGQSSGNTIYF. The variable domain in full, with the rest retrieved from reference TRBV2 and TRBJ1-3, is EPEVTQTPSHQVTQMGQEVILRCVPISNHLYFYWYRQILGQKVEFLVSFYNNEISEKSEIFDDQFSVERPDGSNFTLKIRSTKLEDSAMYFCASSPGQSSGNTIYFGEGSWLTVV.

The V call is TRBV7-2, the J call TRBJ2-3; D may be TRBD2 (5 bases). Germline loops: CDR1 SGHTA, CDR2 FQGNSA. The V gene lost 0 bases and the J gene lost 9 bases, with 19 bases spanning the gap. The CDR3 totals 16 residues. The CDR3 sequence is CASSLADGMGGTTQYF. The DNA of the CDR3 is TGTGCCAGCAGCTTAGCGGACGGGATGGGCGGTACGACGCAGTATTTT. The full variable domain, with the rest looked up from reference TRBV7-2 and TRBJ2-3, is GAGVSQSPSNKVTEKGKDVELRCDPISGHTALYWYRQSLGQGLEFLIYFQGNSAPDKSGLPSDRFSAERTGGSVSTLTIQRTQQEDSAVYLCASSLADGMGGTTQYFGPGTRLTVL.

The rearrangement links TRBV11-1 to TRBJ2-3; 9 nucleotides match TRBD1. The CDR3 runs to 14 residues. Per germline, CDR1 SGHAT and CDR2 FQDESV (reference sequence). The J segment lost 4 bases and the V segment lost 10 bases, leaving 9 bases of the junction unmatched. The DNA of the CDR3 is TGTGCCACCGCACCGGGACAGGGAGCAGATACGCAGTATTTT. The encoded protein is CATAPGQGADTQYF.

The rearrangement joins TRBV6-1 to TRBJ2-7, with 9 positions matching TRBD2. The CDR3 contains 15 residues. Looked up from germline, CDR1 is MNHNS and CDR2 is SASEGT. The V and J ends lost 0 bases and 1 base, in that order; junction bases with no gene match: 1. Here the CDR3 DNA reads TGTGCCAGCAGTGAAGCCCTAGCGGGATCCTACGAGCAGTACTTC. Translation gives CASSEALAGSYEQYF.

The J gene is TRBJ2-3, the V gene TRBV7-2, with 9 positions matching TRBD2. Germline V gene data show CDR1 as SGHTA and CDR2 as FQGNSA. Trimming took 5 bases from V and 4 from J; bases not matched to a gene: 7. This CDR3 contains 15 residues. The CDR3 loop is CASSRQTSGPDTQYF. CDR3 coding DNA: TGTGCCAGCAGCCGTCAGACTAGCGGTCCAGATACGCAGTATTTT.

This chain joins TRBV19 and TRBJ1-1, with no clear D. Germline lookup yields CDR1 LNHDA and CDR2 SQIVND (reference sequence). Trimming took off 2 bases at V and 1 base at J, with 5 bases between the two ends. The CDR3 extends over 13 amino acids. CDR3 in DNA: TGTGCCAGTAGTATAAGAGGGAACACTGAAGCTTTCTTT. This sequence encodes CASSIRGNTEAFF.

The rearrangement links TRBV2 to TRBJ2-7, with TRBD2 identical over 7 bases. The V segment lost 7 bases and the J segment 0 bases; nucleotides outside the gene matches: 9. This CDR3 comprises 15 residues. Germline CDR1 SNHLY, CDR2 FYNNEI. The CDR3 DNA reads TGTGCCAGCAAGGGGCAGCGGGGTCACTCCTACGAGCAGTACTTC. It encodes CASKGQRGHSYEQYF.

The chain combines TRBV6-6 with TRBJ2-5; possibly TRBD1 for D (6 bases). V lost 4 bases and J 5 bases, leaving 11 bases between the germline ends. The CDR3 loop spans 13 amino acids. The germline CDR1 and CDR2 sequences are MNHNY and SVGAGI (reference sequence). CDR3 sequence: CASSLTGKETQYF. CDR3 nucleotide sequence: TGTGCCAGCAGTTTGACAGGAAAGGAGACCCAGTACTTC.

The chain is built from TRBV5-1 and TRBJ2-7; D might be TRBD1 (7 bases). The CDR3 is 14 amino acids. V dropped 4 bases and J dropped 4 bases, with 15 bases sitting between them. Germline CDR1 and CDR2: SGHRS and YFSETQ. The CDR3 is CASSPGPGGYEQYF. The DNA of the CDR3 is TGCGCCAGCAGCCCGGGGCCAGGGGGGTACGAGCAGTACTTC.

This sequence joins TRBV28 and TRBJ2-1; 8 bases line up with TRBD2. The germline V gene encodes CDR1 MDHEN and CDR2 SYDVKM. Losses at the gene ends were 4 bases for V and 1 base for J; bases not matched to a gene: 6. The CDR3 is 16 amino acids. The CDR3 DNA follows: TGTGCCAGCAGTTCCCTGGGCGGGAGGTCCTACAATGAGCAGTTCTTC. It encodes CASSSLGGRSYNEQFF.

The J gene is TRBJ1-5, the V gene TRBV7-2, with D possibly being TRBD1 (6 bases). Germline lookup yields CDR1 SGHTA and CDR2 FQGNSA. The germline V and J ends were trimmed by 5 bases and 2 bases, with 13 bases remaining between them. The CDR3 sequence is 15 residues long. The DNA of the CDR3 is TGTGCCAGCAGCGGGGGCGGGCAGCGCAATCAGCCCCAGCATTTT. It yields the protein CASSGGGQRNQPQHF.

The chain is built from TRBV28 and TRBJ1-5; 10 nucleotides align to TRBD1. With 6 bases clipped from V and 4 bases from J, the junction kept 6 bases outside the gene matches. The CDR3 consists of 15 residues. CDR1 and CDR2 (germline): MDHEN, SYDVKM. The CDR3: CASRATGGANQPQHF. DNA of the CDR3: TGTGCCAGCAGAGCGACAGGGGGCGCGAATCAGCCCCAGCATTTT. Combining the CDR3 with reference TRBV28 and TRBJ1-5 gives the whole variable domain DVKVTQSSRYLVKRTGEKVFLECVQDMDHENMFWYRQDPGLGLRLIYFSYDVKMKEKGDIPEGYSVSREKKERFSLILESASTNQTSMYLCASRATGGANQPQHFGDGTRLSIL.

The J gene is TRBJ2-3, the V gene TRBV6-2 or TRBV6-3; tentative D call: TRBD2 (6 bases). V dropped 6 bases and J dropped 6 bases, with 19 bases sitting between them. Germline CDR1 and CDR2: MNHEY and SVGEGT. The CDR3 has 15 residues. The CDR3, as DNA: TGTGCCAGCAGCCCCCTCACTAGCCGCGCCGATACGCAGTATTTT. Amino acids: CASSPLTSRADTQYF.